This T cell receptor beta chain was identified in a study of T cells after yellow fever vaccination. Study-level results: Most primary-vaccination clones reappeared after the booster (about 95% CD4, about 87% CD8).

CDR3 size: 15 residues. CDR1 and CDR2 (germline): SNHLY, FYNNEI. Between the trimmed V and J ends, which lost 0 bases and 7 bases, there was a span of 15 bases. Synthesis of TCR cDNA relied on 5'RACE template switching, which attached a universal primer site and UMIs. One entry per CDR3 protein, called by TCRdb with MiXCR from the 5' RACE reads. The table lists 150,000 to 200,000 distinct CDR3 sequences, approximately 6.2% of them singletons. In this sample, this clonotype turned up many times. Its antigen is not known. The receptor was isolated from a man aged 18 to 29 who received the YFV17D yellow fever vaccine. Sample: CD4+ T cells sorted from PBMCs, taken on the day of the first yellow fever vaccination. The J gene is TRBJ2-5, the V gene TRBV2, with no clear D. CDR3 nucleotides: TGTGCCAGCAGTGAAGCGCTAGGTAGACTCTCGACCCAGTACTTC. Its protein is CASSEALGRLSTQYF.